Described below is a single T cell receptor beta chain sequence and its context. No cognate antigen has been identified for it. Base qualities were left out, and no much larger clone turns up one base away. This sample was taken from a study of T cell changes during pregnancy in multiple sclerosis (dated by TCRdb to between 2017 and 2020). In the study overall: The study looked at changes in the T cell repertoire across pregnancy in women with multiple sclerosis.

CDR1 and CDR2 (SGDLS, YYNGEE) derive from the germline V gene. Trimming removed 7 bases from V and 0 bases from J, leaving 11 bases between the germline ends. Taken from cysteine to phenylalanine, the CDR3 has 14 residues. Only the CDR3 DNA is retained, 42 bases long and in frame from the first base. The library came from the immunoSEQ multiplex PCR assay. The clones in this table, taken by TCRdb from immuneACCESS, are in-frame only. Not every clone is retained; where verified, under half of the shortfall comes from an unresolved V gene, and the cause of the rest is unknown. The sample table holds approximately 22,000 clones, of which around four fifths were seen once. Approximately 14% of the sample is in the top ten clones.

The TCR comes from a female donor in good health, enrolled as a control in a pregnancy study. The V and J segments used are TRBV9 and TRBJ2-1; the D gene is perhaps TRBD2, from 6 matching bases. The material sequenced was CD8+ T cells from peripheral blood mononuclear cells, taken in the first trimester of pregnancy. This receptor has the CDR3 CASGGSFSYNEQFF. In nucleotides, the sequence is TGTGCCAGCGGGGGGAGCTTCTCCTACAATGAGCAGTTCTTC.